A selection of T cell receptor beta chains follows, all from one sample in a study of cytomegalovirus exposure and HLA in healthy donors. Using immunoSEQ multiplex PCR, the repertoire was profiled, and TCRdb retains in-frame clones only, with some absent. The repertoire has roughly 60,000 clones, 90% to 95% of them found once; the top ten carry roughly 1.3%. Material: PBMCs. The receptors were sampled from a woman aged 18-29 years in good health and CMV-seronegative. Both conserved end residues are part of each CDR3. The D gene is left open where the match is weak. Some rows mark clone size as missing; the rest say once, few, many or name a class of expanded clone.

j_call | v_call | clone_size | d_call | cdr3_aa | cdr3_nt
TRBJ2-5 | TRBV5-4 | - | TRBD2 | CASSLAWTSGGYETQYF | TGTGCCAGCAGCTTGGCGTGGACTAGCGGGGGGTACGAGACCCAGTACTTC
TRBJ2-7 | TRBV7-9 | - | TRBD2 | CASSASGGADEQYF | TGTGCCAGCAGTGCAAGCGGGGGGGCCGACGAGCAGTACTTC
TRBJ1-3 | TRBV15 | - | - | CATSPFSGNTIYF | TGTGCCACCAGCCCCTTCTCTGGAAACACCATATATTTT
TRBJ1-2 | TRBV10-3 | - | TRBD1 | CAIRTPRDRGPYTF | TGTGCCATCAGGACGCCCCGGGACAGGGGACCCTACACCTTC
TRBJ2-5 | TRBV10-3 | - | - | CATNRDTQETQYF | TGTGCCACGAACCGGGACACCCAAGAGACCCAGTACTTC
TRBJ2-1 | TRBV7-8 | - | TRBD2 | CASSFPGGGPNGEQFF | TGTGCCAGCAGCTTCCCGGGGGGGGGACCGAACGGGGAGCAGTTCTTC
TRBJ1-4 | TRBV29-1 | - | - | CSVDYGGKLFF | TGCAGCGTTGACTATGGAGGGAAACTGTTTTTT
TRBJ2-5 | TRBV9 | - | TRBD2 | CASSVGGLAKETQYF | TGTGCCAGCAGCGTAGGGGGACTAGCGAAGGAGACCCAGTACTTC
TRBJ2-7 | TRBV6-5 | once | - | CASRSGTPYEQYF | TGTGCCAGCAGGTCCGGGACACCTTACGAGCAGTACTTC
TRBJ2-7 | TRBV9 | - | TRBD1 | CASSVQGQGSYEQYF | TGTGCCAGCAGCGTCCAGGGACAGGGATCCTACGAGCAGTACTTC
TRBJ2-5 | TRBV6-5 | - | TRBD2 | CASSLQGGRETQYF | TGTGCCAGCAGTCTGCAGGGAGGGAGGGAGACCCAGTACTTC
TRBJ1-2 | TRBV6-1 | - | - | CASGEEGNGGYGYTF | TGTGCCAGCGGGGAGGAGGGGAACGGGGGGTATGGCTACACCTTC
TRBJ2-1 | TRBV5-1 | - | TRBD1 | CASSPQGQGTYNEQFF | TGCGCCAGCAGCCCTCAAGGACAGGGGACCTACAATGAGCAGTTCTTC
TRBJ2-1 | TRBV5-1 | - | TRBD1 | CASRQGAQDEQFF | TGCGCCAGTCGACAGGGGGCGCAGGATGAGCAGTTCTTC
TRBJ2-5 | TRBV6-5 | - | TRBD1 | CASSRGGGETQYF | TGTGCCAGCAGTAGAGGGGGCGGGGAGACCCAGTACTTC
TRBJ2-7 | TRBV7-6 | - | TRBD1 | CASSLGVGQGSPAEQYF | TGTGCCAGCAGCTTAGGGGTGGGACAGGGATCGCCCGCCGAGCAGTACTTC
TRBJ2-7 | TRBV14 | - | - | CASSQYRDEQYF | TGTGCCAGCAGCCAATACAGGGACGAGCAGTACTTC
TRBJ2-2 | TRBV4-1 | - | TRBD2 | CASSPQINRAGGWAGELFF | TGCGCCAGCAGCCCACAAATCAACAGGGCGGGAGGGTGGGCCGGGGAGCTGTTTTTT
TRBJ1-2 | TRBV29-1 | - | TRBD1 | CSVAHRGGEGGYTF | TGCAGCGTGGCCCACAGGGGCGGGGAAGGCGGCTACACCTTC
TRBJ2-2 | TRBV29-1 | - | TRBD1 | CSVAGTVGDGELFF | TGCAGCGTAGCCGGGACAGTCGGGGACGGGGAGCTGTTTTTT
TRBJ2-7 | TRBV28 | - | - | CASSTSDRPYEQYF | TGTGCCAGCAGTACCTCGGACAGACCTTACGAGCAGTACTTC
TRBJ1-1 | TRBV5-1 | - | TRBD1 | CASSEIQGRTEAFF | TGCGCCAGCAGCGAGATACAGGGGAGGACTGAAGCTTTCTTT
TRBJ1-2 | TRBV6-5 | - | TRBD1 | CATGDLGQAYGYTF | TGTGCCACCGGAGACCTGGGACAGGCCTATGGCTACACCTTC
TRBJ1-2 | TRBV2 | - | TRBD1 | CASDDRVNYGYTF | TGTGCCAGCGACGACAGGGTCAACTATGGCTACACCTTC
TRBJ1-4 | TRBV13 | - | TRBD1 | CASSLGPGTGNEKLFF | TGTGCCAGCAGCTTAGGTCCGGGGACAGGGAATGAAAAACTGTTTTTT
TRBJ2-5 | TRBV2 | - | TRBD2 | CASSDLRLAGGPYQETQYF | TGTGCCAGCAGTGACTTGAGGCTAGCGGGGGGACCGTACCAAGAGACCCAGTACTTC
TRBJ2-1 | TRBV7-2 | - | - | CASSPRGGSYNEQFF | TGTGCCAGCAGCCCCCGAGGTGGGTCCTACAATGAGCAGTTCTTC
TRBJ2-3 | TRBV6-1 | - | - | CASSEEVWGADTQYF | TGTGCCAGCAGTGAAGAGGTTTGGGGGGCAGATACGCAGTATTTT
TRBJ1-5 | TRBV4-1 | - | - | CASSQGHRDSNQPQHF | TGCGCCAGCAGCCAAGGACACAGGGATAGCAATCAGCCCCAGCATTTT
TRBJ1-1 | TRBV18 | once | - | CASSPGRNTEAFF | TGTGCCAGCTCACCAGGCCGGAACACTGAAGCTTTCTTT
TRBJ2-1 | TRBV14 | - | TRBD2 | CASSHPGLAGGRYNEQFF | TGTGCCAGCAGCCACCCCGGCCTAGCGGGAGGGCGCTACAATGAGCAGTTCTTC
TRBJ1-2 | TRBV6-6 | - | TRBD1 | CATQSTDRGIWGYTF | TGTGCCACTCAATCCACAGACAGGGGAATTTGGGGCTACACCTTC
TRBJ2-3 | TRBV19 | few | TRBD2 | CASQRDYTDTQYF | TGTGCCAGCCAGCGGGACTACACAGATACGCAGTATTTT
TRBJ1-1 | TRBV28 | once | TRBD1 | CASSQGVWDWAEAFF | TGTGCCAGCAGCCAGGGGGTGTGGGATTGGGCTGAAGCTTTCTTT
TRBJ1-1 | TRBV7-9 | - | - | CASSPKGLENTEAFF | TGTGCCAGCAGCCCAAAGGGGTTGGAGAACACTGAAGCTTTCTTT
TRBJ1-5 | TRBV4-1 | once | TRBD1 | CASSQGGGTGRGQPQHF | TGCGCCAGCAGCCAAGGGGGGGGGACAGGGAGAGGTCAGCCCCAGCATTTT
TRBJ1-5 | TRBV28 | - | - | CASSQSGGSNQPQHF | TGTGCCAGCAGTCAGTCGGGGGGGAGCAATCAGCCCCAGCATTTT
TRBJ1-5 | TRBV7-9 | - | TRBD1 | CASSNRQGHQPQHF | TGTGCCAGCAGCAACAGACAGGGTCATCAGCCCCAGCATTTT
TRBJ1-2 | TRBV2 | few | TRBD1 | CASSKTGVANYGYTF | TGTGCCAGCAGCAAGACAGGGGTCGCTAACTATGGCTACACCTTC
TRBJ1-2 | TRBV27 | - | - | CASSLRQGYGYTF | TGTGCCAGCAGTTTAAGGCAGGGCTATGGCTACACCTTC
TRBJ1-1 | TRBV7-9 | - | - | CASSYTENTEAFF | TGTGCCAGCAGCTACACAGAGAACACTGAAGCTTTCTTT
TRBJ1-2 | TRBV2 | once | TRBD1 | CASSEQGANYGYTF | TGTGCCAGCAGTGAACAGGGGGCTAACTATGGCTACACCTTC
TRBJ2-3 | TRBV27 | - | TRBD2 | CASSWDPPGGPGDTQYF | TGTGCCAGCAGTTGGGATCCTCCGGGAGGGCCGGGGGATACGCAGTATTTT
TRBJ1-2 | TRBV19 | - | - | CASSIAPSDGYTF | TGTGCCAGTAGTATAGCCCCTTCAGATGGCTACACCTTC
TRBJ2-1 | TRBV7-9 | - | TRBD1 | CASSSQDRERGNEQFF | TGTGCCAGCAGCTCCCAGGACAGGGAAAGGGGCAATGAGCAGTTCTTC
TRBJ1-2 | TRBV4-3 | many | - | CASSQEPRYGYTF | TGCGCCAGCAGCCAAGAACCGCGCTATGGCTACACCTTC
TRBJ2-3 | TRBV5-1 | - | - | CASSSGTGTDTQYF | TGCGCCAGCAGCTCCGGTACGGGCACAGATACGCAGTATTTT
TRBJ1-2 | TRBV29-1 | - | - | CSVGDSGFYGYTF | TGCAGCGTTGGTGACAGTGGCTTCTATGGCTACACCTTC
TRBJ2-3 | TRBV28 | - | TRBD2 | CASRQGTSGSGTDTQYF | TGTGCCAGCAGACAAGGGACTAGCGGGAGTGGCACAGATACGCAGTATTTT
TRBJ2-7 | TRBV9 | - | - | CASSIDGQWTYEQYF | TGTGCCAGCAGCATAGACGGACAGTGGACCTACGAGCAGTACTTC
TRBJ1-2 | TRBV6-1 | - | TRBD1 | CATEDRFYGYTF | TGTGCCACCGAGGACAGGTTTTATGGCTACACCTTC
TRBJ1-6 | TRBV6-5 | few | TRBD1 | CASSYWGRDRVRTLHF | TGTGCCAGCAGTTACTGGGGCCGGGACAGGGTTAGGACCCTCCACTTT
TRBJ1-1 | TRBV2 | once | - | CASRGIEAFF | TGTGCCAGCAGGGGCATTGAAGCTTTCTTT
TRBJ2-7 | TRBV19 | - | TRBD1 | CASSIDPDRDSYEQYF | TGTGCCAGTAGTATAGATCCTGACAGGGACTCCTACGAGCAGTACTTC